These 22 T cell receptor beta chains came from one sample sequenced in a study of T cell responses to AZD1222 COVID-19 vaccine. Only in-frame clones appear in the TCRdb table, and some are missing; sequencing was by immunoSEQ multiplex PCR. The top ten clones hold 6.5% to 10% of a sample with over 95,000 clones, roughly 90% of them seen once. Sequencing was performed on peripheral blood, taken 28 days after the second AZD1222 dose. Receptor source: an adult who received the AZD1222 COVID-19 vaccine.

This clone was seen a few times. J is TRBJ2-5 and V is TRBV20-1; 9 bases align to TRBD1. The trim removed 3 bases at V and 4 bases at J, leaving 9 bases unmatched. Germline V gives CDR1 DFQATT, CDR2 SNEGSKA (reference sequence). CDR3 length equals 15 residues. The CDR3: CSASPGTGTGETQYF. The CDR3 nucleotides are TGCAGTGCTAGTCCCGGGACAGGGACGGGAGAGACCCAGTACTTC.

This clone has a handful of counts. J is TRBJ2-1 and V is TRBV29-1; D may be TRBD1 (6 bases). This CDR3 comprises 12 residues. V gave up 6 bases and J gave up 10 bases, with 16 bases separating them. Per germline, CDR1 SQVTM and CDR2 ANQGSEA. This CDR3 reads CSVGHRDAEQFF. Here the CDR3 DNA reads TGCAGCGTAGGCCACAGGGACGCGGAGCAGTTCTTC.

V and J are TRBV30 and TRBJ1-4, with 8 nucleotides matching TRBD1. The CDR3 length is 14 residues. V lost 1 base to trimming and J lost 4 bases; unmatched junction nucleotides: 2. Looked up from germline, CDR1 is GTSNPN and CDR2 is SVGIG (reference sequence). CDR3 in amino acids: CAWSAGGLNEKLFF. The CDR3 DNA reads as TGTGCCTGGAGTGCAGGGGGCCTTAATGAAAAACTGTTTTTT.

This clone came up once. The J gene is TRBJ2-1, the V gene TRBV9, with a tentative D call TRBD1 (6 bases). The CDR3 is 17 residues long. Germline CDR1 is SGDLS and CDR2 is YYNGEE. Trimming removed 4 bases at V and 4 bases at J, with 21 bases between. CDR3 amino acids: CASSLLGGEIHYNEQFF. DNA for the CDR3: TGTGCCAGCAGCCTCCTAGGGGGAGAAATCCATTACAATGAGCAGTTCTTC. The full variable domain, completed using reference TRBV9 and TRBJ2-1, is DSGVTQTPKHLITATGQRVTLRCSPRSGDLSVYWYQQSLDQGLQFLIQYYNGEERAKGNILERFSAQQFPDLHSELNLSSLELGDSALYFCASSLLGGEIHYNEQFFGPGTRLTVL.

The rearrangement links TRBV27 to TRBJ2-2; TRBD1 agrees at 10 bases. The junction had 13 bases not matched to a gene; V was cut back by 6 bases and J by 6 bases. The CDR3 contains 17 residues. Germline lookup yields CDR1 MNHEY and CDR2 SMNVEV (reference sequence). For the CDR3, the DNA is TGTGCCAGCAGGCGAAAACCGGGACAGGGGACCCCCGGGGAGCTGTTTTTT. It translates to CASRRKPGQGTPGELFF.

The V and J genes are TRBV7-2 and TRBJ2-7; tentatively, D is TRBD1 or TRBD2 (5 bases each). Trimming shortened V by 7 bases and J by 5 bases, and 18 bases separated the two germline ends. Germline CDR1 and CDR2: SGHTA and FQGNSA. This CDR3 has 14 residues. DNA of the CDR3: TGTGCCAGCATCCCCCGCCGAGGGGACCACGAGCAGTACTTC. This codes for CASIPRRGDHEQYF.

The CDR3 DNA reads as TGTGCCAGCAGCTCCCGCGGCGCGGAGACCCAGTACTTC. It encodes CASSSRGAETQYF. This sequence joins TRBV11-3 and TRBJ2-5; D gene ambiguous. Trimming took 4 bases from V and 5 from J, leaving 11 bases between them. The CDR3 covers 13 residues. The germline gives CDR1 SGHNT, CDR2 YENEEA.

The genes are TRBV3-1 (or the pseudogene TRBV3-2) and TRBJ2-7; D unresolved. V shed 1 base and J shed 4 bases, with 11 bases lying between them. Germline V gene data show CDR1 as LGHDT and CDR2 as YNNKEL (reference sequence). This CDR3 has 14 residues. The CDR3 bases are TGTGCCAGCAGCCAAGCCCTAACCCCTTACGAGCAGTACTTC. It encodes CASSQALTPYEQYF.

The chain's CDR3 is CASSSGQVNTGELFF. DNA for the CDR3: TGTGCCAGCAGCTCCGGACAGGTGAACACCGGGGAGCTGTTTTTT. The rearrangement joins TRBV7-2 to TRBJ2-2; 7 nucleotides match TRBD1. CDR1 is SGHTA and CDR2 is FQGNSA in the germline V gene. The CDR3 is 15 residues long. The V gene end was trimmed by 4 bases and the J gene end by 1 base; junction bases not matched to a gene: 3.

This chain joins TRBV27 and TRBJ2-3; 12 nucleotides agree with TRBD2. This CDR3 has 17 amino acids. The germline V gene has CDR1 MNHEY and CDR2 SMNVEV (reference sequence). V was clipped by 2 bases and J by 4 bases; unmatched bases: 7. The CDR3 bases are TGTGCCAGCAGTTTAGAGAGACTAGCGGGAGAGTCAGATACGCAGTATTTT. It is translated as CASSLERLAGESDTQYF.

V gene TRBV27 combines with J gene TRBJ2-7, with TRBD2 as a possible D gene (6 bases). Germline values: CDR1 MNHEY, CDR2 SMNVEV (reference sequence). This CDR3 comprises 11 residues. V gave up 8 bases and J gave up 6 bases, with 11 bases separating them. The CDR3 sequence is CASGTGREQYF. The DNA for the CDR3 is TGTGCCAGCGGGACTGGTCGCGAGCAGTACTTC.

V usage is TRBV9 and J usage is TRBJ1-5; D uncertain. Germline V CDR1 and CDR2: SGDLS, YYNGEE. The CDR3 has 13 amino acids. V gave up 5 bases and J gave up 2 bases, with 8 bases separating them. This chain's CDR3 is CASSRAGNQPQHF. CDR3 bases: TGTGCCAGCAGTCGTGCAGGCAATCAGCCCCAGCATTTT.

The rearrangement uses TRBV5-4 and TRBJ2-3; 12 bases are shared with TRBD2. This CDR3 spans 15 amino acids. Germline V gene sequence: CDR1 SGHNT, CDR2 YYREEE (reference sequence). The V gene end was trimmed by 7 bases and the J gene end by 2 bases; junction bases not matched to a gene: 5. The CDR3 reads CASSRTSGNTDTQYF. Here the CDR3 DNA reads TGTGCCAGCTCCCGGACTAGCGGGAACACAGATACGCAGTATTTT.

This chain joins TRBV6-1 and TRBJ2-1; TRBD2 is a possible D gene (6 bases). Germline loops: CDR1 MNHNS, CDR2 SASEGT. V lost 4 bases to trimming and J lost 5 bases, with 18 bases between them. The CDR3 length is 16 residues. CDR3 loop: CASSALGGTLNNEQFF. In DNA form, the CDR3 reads TGTGCCAGCAGTGCCCTGGGCGGGACTCTGAACAATGAGCAGTTCTTC.

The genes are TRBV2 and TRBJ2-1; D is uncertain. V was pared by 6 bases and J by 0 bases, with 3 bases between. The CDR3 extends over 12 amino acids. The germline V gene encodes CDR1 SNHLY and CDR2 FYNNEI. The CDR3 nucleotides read TGTGCCAGCAGCCCCTCCTACAATGAGCAGTTCTTC. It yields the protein CASSPSYNEQFF.

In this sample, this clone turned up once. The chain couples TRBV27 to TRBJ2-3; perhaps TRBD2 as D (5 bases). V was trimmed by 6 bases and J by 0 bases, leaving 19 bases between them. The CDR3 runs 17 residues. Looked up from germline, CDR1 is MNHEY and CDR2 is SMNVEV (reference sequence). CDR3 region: CASSGYSAVASTDTQYF. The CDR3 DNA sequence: TGTGCCAGCAGCGGCTATAGCGCGGTCGCTAGCACAGATACGCAGTATTTT.

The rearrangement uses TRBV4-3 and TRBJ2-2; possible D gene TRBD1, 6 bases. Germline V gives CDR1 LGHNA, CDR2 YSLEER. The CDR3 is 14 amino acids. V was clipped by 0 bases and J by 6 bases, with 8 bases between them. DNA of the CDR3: TGCGCCAGCAGCCAAGAAGAGGGGGCCGGGGAGCTGTTTTTT. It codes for CASSQEEGAGELFF.

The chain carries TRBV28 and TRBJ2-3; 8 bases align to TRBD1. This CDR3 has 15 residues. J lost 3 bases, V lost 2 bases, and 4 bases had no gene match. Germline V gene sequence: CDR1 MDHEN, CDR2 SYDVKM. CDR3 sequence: CASSLPGQGTDTQYF. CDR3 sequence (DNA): TGTGCCAGCAGTTTACCCGGACAGGGAACAGATACGCAGTATTTT.

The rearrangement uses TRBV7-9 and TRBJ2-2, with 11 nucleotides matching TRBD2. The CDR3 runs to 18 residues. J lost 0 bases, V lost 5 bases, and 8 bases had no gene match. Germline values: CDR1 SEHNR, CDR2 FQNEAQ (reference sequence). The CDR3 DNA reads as TGTGCCAGCAGCGGCAAAGGGACTAGCGGTCCGAACACCGGGGAGCTGTTTTTT. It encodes CASSGKGTSGPNTGELFF.

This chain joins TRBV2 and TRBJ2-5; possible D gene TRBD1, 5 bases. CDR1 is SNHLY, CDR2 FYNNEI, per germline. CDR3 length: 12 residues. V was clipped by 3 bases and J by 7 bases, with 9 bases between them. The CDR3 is CASSETTGTQYF. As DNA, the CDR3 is TGTGCCAGCAGTGAGACCACAGGGACCCAGTACTTC.

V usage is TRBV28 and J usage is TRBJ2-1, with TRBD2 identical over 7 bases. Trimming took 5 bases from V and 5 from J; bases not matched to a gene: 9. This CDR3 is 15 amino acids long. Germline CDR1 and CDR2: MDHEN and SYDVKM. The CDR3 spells CASSGRERDDNEQFF. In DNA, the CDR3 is TGTGCCAGCAGTGGCCGGGAGCGGGACGACAATGAGCAGTTCTTC.

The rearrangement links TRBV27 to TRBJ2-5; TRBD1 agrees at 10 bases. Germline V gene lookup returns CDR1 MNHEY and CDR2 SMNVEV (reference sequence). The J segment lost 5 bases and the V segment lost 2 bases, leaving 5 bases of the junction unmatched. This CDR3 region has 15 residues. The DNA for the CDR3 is TGTGCCAGCAGTTTACGTAGGACAGGGGGGGAGACCCAGTACTTC. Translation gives CASSLRRTGGETQYF.